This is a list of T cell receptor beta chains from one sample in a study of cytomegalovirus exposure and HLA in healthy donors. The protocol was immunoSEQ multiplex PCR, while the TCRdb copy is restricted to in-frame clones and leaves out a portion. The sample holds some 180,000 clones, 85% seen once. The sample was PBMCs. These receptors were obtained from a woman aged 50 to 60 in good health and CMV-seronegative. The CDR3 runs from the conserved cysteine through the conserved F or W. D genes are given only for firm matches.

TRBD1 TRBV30 CAWSSTGGGSYGYTF
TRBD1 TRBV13 CASSTPRARQGESDTQYF
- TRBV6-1 CASSERGGLYEQYF
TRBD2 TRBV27 CASSLGLEGYEQYF
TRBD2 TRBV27 CASSFQGLAGARYNEQFF
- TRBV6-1 CASSEVSSSYGYTF
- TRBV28 CASRYNRGEQYF
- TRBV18 CASSPTGSYNEQFF
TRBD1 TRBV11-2 CASSPAGTGNTGELFF
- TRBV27 CASSLRPELHLRGKNIQYF
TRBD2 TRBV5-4 CASSKGLAGVYNEQFF
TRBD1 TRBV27 CASSFSRYVPGQGITEQFF
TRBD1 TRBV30 CAWSPGTGGGSEQFF
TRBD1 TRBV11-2 CASSPNFRDSSTDTQYF
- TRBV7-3 CASSLSGIGTDTQYF
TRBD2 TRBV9 CASSAAGGQLEQFF
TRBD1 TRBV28 CASSLPPQGAFTDTQYF
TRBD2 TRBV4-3 CASSQVHGLVSYEQYF
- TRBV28 CASSQGGTDTQYF
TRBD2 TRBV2 CASSPFLLAGYLAKNIQYF
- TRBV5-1 CASSQTGHNTEAFF
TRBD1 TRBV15 CATSRDGTAGYDEQFF
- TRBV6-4 CASSSRGNSPLHF
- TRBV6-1 CASSEWGPEGTEAFF
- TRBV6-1 CASSVFSYEQYF
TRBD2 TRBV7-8 CASSPRPPSGRVYNEQFF
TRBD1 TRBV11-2 CASSPTTGRSPNYGYTF
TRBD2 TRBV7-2 CASSLGLAGAGEQYF
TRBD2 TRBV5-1 CASSTGREEIF
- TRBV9 CASSAQGRGPNEKLFF
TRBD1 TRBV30 CAWSEGQAAQETQYF
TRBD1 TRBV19 CASSHGTDFYGYTF
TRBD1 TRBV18 CASSPGQQLSGNTIYF
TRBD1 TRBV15 CATSRGQGVSGANVLTF
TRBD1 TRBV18 CASSRQGARGGELFF
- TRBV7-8 CASSLRRERGYEQYF
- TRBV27 CASSPRTGGAETQYF
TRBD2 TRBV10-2 CASSESLAGVQDTQYF
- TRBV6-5 CASSKGVAGGYTF
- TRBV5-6 CASSLAGGTNTEAFF
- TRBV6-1 CASSEGGATNEKLFF
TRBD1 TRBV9 CASSLRPGTGNEQYF
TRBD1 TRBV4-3 CASSLLGGALEKLFF
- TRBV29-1 CSVDGSSYNEQFF
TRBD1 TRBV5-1 CASSAKMGQLTDTQYF
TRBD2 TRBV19 CASSETSGLPYEQYF
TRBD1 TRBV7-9 CASSSRQGGSYNEQFF
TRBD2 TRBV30 CAWSVGLAGRNEQFF
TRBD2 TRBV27 CASSFAGGQTQYF
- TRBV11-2 CASSWGQGRGHEQFF
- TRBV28 CASSYTGLQPQHF
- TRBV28 CASSYGQGNYGYTF
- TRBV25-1 CASSDDSRSYNSPLHF
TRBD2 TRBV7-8 CASSPRASGLNIQYF
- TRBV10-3 CAISLRGGSTDTQYF